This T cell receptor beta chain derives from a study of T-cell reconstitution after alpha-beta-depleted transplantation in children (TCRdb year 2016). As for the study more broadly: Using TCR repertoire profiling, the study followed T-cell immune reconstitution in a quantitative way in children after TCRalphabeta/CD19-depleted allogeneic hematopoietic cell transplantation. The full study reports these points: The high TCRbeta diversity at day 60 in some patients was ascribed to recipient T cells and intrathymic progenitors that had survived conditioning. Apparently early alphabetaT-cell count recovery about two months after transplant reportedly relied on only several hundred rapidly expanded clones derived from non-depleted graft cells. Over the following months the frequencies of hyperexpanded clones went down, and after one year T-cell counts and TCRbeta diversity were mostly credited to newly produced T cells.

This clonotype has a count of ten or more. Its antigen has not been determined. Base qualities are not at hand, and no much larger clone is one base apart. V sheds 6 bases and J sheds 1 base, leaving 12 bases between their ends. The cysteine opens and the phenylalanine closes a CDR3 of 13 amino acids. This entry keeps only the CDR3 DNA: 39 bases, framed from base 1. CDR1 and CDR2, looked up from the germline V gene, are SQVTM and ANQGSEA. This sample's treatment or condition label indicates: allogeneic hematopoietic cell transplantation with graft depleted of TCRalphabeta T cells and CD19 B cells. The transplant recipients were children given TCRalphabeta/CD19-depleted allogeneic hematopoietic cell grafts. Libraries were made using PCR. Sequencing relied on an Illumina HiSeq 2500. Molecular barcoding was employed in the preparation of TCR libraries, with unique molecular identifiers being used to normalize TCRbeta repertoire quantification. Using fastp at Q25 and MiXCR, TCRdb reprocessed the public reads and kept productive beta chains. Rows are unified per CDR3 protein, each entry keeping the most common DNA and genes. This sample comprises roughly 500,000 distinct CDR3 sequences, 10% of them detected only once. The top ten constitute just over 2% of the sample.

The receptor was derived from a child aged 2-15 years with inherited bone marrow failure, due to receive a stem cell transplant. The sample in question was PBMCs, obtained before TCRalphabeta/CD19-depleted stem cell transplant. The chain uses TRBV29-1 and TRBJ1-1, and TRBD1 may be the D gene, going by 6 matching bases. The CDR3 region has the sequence CSVYRETNTEAFF. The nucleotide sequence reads TGCAGCGTCTACAGGGAGACGAACACTGAAGCTTTCTTT.